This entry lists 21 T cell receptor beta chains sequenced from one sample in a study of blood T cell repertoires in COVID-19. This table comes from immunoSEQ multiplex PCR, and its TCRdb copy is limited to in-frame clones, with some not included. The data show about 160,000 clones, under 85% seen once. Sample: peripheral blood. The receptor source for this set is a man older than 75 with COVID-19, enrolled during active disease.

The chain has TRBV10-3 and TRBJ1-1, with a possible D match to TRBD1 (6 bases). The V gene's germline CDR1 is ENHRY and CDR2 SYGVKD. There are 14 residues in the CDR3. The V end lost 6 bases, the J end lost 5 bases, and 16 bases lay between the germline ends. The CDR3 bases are TGTGCCATCAGGTCGTACAGGGATGGGACTGAAGCTTTCTTT. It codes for CAIRSYRDGTEAFF.

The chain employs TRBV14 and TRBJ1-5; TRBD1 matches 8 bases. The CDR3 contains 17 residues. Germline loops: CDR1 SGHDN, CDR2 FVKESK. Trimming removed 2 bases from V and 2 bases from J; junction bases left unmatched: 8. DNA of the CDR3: TGTGCCAGCAGCCAATCCCATCAGGGGGCGGGCAATCAGCCCCAGCATTTT. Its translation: CASSQSHQGAGNQPQHF.

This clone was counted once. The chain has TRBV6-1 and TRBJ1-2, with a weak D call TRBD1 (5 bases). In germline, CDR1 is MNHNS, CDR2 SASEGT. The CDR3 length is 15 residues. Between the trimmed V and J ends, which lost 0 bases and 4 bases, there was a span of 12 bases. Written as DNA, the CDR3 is TGTGCCAGCAGTGAAGCGCCTGGGGGGTTCTATGGCTACACCTTC. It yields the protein CASSEAPGGFYGYTF.

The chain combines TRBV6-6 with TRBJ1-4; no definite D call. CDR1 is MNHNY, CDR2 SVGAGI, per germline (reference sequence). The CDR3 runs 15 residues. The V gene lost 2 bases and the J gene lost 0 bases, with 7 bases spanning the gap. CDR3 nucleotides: TGTGCCAGCAGTTACGGAGATTCAACTAATGAAAAACTGTTTTTT. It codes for CASSYGDSTNEKLFF.

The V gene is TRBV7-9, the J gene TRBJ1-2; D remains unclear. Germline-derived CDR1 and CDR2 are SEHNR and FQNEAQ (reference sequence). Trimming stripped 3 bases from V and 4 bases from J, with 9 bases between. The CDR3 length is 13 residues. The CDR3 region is CASSFGPIYGYTF. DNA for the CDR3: TGTGCCAGCAGCTTCGGTCCGATCTATGGCTACACCTTC.

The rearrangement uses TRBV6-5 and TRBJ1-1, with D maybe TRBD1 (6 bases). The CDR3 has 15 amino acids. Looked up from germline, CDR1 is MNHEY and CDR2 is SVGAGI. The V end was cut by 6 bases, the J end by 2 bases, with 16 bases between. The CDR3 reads CASSLRGAPNTEAFF. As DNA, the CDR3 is TGTGCCAGCAGCCTCCGGGGGGCGCCTAACACTGAAGCTTTCTTT.

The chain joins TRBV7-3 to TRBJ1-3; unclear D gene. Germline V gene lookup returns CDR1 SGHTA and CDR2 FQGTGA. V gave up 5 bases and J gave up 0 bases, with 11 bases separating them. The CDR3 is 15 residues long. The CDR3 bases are TGTGCCAGCAGCCCCAATGGACTCTCTGGAAACACCATATATTTT. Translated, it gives CASSPNGLSGNTIYF.

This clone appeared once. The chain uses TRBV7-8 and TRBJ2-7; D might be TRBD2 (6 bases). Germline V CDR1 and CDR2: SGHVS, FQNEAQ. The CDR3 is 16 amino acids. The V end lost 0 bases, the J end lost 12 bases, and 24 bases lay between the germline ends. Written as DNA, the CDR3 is TGTGCCAGCAGCTTAGCAGCCACGGCAGGAGGGGTCTTGACGTACTTC. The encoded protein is CASSLAATAGGVLTYF.

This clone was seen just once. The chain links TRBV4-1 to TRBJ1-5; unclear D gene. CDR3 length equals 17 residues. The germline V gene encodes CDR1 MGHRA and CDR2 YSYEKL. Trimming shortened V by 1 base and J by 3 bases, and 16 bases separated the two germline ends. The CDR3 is CASSQGRVGTNNQPQHF. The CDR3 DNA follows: TGCGCCAGCAGCCAAGGCCGGGTAGGAACGAACAATCAGCCCCAGCATTTT.

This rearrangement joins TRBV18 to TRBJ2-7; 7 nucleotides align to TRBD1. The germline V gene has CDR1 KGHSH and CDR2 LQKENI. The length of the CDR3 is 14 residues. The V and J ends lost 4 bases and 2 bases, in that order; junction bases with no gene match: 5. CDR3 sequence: CASSQGQDTYEQYF. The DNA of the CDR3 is TGTGCCAGCTCACAAGGACAGGACACCTACGAGCAGTACTTC. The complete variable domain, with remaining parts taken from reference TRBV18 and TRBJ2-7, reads NAGVMQNPRHLVRRRGQEARLRCSPMKGHSHVYWYRQLPEEGLKFMVYLQKENIIDESGMPKERFSAEFPKEGPSILRIQQVVRGDSAAYFCASSQGQDTYEQYFGPGTRLTVT.

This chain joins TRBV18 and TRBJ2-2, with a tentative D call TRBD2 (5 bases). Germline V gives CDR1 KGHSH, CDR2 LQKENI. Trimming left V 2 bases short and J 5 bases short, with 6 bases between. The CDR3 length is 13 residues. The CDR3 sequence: CASSPGETGELFF. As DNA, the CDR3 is TGTGCCAGCTCACCAGGGGAGACCGGGGAGCTGTTTTTT.

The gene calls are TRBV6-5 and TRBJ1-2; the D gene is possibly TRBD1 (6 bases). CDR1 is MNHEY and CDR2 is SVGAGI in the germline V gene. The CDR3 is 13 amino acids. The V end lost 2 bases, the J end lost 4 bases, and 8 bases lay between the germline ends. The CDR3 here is CASSYEQGYGYTF. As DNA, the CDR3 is TGTGCCAGCAGTTACGAACAGGGCTATGGCTACACCTTC.

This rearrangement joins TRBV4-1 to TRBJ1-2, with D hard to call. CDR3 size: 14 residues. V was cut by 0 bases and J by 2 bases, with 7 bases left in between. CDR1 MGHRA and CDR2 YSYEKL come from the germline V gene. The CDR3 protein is CASSQENGNYGYTF. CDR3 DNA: TGCGCCAGCAGCCAAGAGAACGGGAACTATGGCTACACCTTC.

DNA of the CDR3: TGTGCCAGCAGCTTCGGGAGTTTCACTGAAGCTTTCTTT. Protein: CASSFGSFTEAFF. This rearrangement joins TRBV5-5 to TRBJ1-1; D is ambiguous. CDR1 and CDR2 from the germline V gene are SGHKS and YYEKEE (reference sequence). The germline V and J ends were trimmed by 2 bases and 4 bases, with 9 bases remaining between them. CDR3 length: 13 amino acids.

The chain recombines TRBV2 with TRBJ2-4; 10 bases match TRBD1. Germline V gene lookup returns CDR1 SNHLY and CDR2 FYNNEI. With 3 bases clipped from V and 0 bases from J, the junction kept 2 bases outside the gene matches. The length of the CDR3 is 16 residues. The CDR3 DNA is TGTGCCAGCAGTGAGGGACAGGGGCTAGCCAAAAACATTCAGTACTTC. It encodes CASSEGQGLAKNIQYF.

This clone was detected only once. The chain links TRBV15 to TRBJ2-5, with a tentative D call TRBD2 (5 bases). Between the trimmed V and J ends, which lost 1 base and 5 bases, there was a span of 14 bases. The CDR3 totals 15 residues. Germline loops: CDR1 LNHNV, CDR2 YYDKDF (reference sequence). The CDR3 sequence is CATSRASLRAETQYF. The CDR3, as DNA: TGTGCCACCAGCAGAGCCTCCTTGCGGGCGGAGACCCAGTACTTC.

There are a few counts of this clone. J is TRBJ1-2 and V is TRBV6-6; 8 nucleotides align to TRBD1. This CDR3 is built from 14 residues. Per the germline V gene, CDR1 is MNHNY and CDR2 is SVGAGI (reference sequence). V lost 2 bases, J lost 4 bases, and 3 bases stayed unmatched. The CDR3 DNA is TGTGCCAGCAGTTACCAGACAGGGGCCTATGGCTACACCTTC. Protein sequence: CASSYQTGAYGYTF.

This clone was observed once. In DNA form, the CDR3 reads TGTGTCTGGCAGGGGGGAAACTATGGCTACACCTTC. Translating it yields CVWQGGNYGYTF. J is TRBJ1-2 and V is TRBV5-4; 7 bases map to TRBD1. The CDR3 length is 12 residues. The germline V gene has CDR1 SGHNT and CDR2 YYREEE (reference sequence).

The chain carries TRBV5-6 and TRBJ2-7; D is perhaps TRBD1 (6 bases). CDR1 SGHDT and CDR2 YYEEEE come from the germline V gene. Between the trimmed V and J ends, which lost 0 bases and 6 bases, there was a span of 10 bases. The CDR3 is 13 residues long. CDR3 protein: CASSLDQGREQYF. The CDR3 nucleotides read TGTGCCAGCAGCTTGGATCAGGGGCGCGAGCAGTACTTC.

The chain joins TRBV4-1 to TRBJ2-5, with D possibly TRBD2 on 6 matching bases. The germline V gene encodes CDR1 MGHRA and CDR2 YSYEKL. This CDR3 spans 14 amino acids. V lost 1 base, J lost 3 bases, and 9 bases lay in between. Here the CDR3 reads CASSQGTTKETQYF. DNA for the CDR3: TGCGCCAGCAGCCAAGGGACTACTAAAGAGACCCAGTACTTC.

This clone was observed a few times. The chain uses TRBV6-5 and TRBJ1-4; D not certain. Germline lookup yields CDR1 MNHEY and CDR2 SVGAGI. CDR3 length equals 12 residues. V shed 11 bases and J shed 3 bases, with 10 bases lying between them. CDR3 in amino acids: CAGGKANEKLFF. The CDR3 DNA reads TGTGCCGGAGGAAAGGCTAATGAAAAACTGTTTTTT.